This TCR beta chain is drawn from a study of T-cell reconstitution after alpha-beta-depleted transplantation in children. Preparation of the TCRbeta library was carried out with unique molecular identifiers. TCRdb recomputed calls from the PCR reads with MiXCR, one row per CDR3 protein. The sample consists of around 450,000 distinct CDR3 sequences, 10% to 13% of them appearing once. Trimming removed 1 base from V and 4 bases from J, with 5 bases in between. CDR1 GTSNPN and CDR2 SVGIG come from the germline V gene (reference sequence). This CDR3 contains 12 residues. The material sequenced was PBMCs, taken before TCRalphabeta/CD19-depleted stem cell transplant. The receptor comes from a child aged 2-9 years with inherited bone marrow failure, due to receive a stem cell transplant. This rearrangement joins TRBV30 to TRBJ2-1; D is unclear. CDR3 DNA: TGTGCCTGGAGTGAAGGGTACAATGAGCAGTTCTTC. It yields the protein CAWSEGYNEQFF.